This T cell receptor beta chain is from a study of blood T cell repertoires in COVID-19. Study in general: The analysed material was cDNA or gDNA that came from T cells, B-cell-depleted T cells, or PBMCs.

Unmatched junction bases numbered 9, after V lost 1 base and J lost 0 bases. Per the germline V gene, CDR1 is GTSNPN and CDR2 is SVGIG (reference sequence). CDR3 length equals 17 residues. Using immunoSEQ multiplex PCR, the repertoire was profiled, and TCRdb retains in-frame clones only, with some absent. This table has about 300,000 clones, 70% to 90% appearing once. The chain recombines TRBV30 with TRBJ1-5; 7 bases map to TRBD1. This TCR derives from a woman aged 18-30 years who had recovered from COVID-19. Sequenced: PBMCs or T cells enriched from blood (not recorded which). The CDR3, as DNA: TGTGCCTGGAGTGCAAATAACAGGGGCGTTAGCAATCAGCCCCAGCATTTT. This codes for CAWSANNRGVSNQPQHF.